Below, one T cell receptor beta chain is given with its context. Original processing methods: Reference gene primer amplification gave estimated nucleated cell counts. Assay used: immunoSEQ multiplex PCR; TCRdb lists only in-frame clones, some missing. D and trimming were read from the DNA, whereas the V and J calls and clone size are those reported in that table. The sample consists of approximately 250,000 clones, approximately 81% of them appearing once. The sample originates from a study of blood T cell repertoires in COVID-19. Study-wide background: Donors in the United States, Italy and Spain gave samples during acute or convalescent COVID-19.

CDR1 is MNHNY, CDR2 SVGAGI, per germline (reference sequence). This CDR3 has 13 amino acids. Trimming took 5 bases from V and 6 from J, leaving 13 bases between them. The source material was peripheral blood. The receptor was isolated from a man aged 55 to 69 with acute or convalescent COVID-19. The chain joins TRBV6-6 to TRBJ2-5; D is perhaps TRBD2 (5 bases). CDR3 DNA sequence: TGTGCCAGCAGTCCGGCGGGCGGAAAGACCCAGTACTTC. It is translated as CASSPAGGKTQYF.